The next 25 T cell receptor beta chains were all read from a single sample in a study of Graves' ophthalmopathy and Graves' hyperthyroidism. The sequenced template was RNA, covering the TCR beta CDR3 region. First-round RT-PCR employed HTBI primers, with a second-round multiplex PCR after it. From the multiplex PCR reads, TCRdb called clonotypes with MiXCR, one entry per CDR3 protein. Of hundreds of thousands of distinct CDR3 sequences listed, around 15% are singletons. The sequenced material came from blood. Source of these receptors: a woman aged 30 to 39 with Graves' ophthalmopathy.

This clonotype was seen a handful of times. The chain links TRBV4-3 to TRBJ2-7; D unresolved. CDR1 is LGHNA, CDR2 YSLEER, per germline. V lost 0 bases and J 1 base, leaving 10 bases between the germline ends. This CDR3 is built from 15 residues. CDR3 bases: TGCGCCAGCAGCCAAGATGTGGCCGGATCCTACGAGCAGTACTTC. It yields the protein CASSQDVAGSYEQYF.

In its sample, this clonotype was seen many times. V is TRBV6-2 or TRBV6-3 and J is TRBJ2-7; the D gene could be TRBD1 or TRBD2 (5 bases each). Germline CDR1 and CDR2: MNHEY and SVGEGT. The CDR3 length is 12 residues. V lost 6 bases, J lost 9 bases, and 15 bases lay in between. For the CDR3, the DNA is TGTGCCAGCAGAAGGGACGGAGTGACGCAGTACTTC. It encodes CASRRDGVTQYF.

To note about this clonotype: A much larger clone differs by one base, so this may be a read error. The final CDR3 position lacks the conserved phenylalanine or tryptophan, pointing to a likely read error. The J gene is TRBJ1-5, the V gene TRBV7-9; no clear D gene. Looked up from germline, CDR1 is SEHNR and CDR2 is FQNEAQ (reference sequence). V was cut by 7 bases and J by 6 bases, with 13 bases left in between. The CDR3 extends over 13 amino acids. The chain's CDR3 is CASIHGDTQPQHL. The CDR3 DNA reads TGTGCCAGCATTCACGGTGATACTCAGCCCCAGCATTTG.

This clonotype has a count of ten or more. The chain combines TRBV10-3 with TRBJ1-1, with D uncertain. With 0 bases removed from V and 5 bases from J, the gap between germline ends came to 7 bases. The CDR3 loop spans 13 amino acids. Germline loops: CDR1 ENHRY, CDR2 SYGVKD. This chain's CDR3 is CAISESGTTEAFF. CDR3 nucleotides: TGTGCCATCAGTGAGTCGGGTACTACTGAAGCTTTCTTT.

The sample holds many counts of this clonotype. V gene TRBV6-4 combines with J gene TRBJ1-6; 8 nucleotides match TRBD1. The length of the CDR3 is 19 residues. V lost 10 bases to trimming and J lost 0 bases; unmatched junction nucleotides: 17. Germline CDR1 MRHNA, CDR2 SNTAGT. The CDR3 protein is CATNDLETGATSYNSPLHF. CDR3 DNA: TGTGCCACCAACGACTTAGAGACAGGGGCCACCTCCTATAATTCACCCCTCCACTTT.

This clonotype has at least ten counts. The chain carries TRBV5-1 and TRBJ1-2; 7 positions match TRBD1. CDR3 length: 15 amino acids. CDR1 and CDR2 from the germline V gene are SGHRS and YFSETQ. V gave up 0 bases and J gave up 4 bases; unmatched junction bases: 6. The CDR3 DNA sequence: TGCGCCAGCAGCTTGGGACAGGGCGTCGTCTATGGCTACACCTTC. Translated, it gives CASSLGQGVVYGYTF.

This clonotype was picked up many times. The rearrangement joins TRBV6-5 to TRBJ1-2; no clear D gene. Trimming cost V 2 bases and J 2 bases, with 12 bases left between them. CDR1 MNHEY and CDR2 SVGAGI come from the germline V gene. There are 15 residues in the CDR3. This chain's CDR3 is CASSYEYGVNYGYTF. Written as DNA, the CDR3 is TGTGCCAGCAGTTACGAATATGGGGTCAACTATGGCTACACCTTC.

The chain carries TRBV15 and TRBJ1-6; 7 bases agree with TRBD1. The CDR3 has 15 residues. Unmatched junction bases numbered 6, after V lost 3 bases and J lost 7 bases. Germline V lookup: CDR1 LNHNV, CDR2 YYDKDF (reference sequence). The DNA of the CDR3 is TGTGCCACCAGCAGGGGACCGGGACAGAATTCACCCCTCCACTTT. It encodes CATSRGPGQNSPLHF.

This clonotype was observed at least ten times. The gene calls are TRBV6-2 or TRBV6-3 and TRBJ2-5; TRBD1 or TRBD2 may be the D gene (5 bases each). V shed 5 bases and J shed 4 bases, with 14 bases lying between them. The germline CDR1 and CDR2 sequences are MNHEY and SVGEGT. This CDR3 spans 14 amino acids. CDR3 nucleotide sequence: TGTGCCAGCAGTCCCCCCGGGGACGTAGAGACCCAGTACTTC. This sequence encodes CASSPPGDVETQYF.

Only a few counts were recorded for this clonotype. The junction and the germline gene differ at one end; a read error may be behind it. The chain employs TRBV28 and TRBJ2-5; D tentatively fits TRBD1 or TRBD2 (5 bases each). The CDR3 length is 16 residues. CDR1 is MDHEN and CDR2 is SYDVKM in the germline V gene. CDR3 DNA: TGTGCCAGCAGTCCACCCCGCTGGGACGGTAAAGAGGCCCAGTACTTC. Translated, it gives CASSPPRWDGKEAQYF.

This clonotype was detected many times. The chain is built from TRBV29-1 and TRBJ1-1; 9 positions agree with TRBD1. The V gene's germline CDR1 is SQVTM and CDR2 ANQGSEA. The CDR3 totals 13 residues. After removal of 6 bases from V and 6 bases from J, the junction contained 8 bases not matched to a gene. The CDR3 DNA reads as TGCAGCGTCGAGGGACAGGGAGTGTCTGAAGCTTTCTTT. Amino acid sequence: CSVEGQGVSEAFF.

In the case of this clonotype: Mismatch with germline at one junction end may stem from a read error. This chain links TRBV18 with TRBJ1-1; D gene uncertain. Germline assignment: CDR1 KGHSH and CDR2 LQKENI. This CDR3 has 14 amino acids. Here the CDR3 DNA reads TGTGCCAGCTCACAATCCCGGCGGTTGGCTGAAGCTTGCTTT. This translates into CASSQSRRLAEACF.

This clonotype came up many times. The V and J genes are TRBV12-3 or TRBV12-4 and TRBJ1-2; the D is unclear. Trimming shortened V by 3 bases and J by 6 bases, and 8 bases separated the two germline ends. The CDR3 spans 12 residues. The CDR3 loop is CASSFGGNGYTF. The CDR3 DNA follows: TGTGCCAGCAGTTTTGGAGGGAATGGCTACACCTTC.

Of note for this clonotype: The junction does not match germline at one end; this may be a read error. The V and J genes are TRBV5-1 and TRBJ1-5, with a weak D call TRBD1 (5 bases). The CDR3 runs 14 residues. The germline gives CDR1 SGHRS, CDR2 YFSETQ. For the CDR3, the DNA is TGCGCCAGCAGCGTGGCTGGGGGATATCAGCCCCAGCAGTTT. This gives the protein CASSVAGGYQPQQF.

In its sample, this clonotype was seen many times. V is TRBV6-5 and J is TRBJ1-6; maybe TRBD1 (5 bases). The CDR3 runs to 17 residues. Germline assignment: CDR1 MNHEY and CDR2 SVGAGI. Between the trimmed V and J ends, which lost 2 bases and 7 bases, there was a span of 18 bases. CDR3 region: CASSYLGGESENSPLHF. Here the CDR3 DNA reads TGTGCCAGCAGTTACCTGGGGGGGGAATCGGAAAATTCACCCCTCCACTTT.

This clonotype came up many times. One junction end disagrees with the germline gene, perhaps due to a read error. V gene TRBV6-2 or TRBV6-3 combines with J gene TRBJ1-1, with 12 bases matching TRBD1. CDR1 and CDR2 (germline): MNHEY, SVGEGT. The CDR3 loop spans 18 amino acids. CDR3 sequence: CASSYQGTGGAGNAEAFF. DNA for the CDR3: TGTGCCAGCAGTTACCAAGGGACAGGGGGCGCGGGGAACGCTGAAGCTTTCTTT.

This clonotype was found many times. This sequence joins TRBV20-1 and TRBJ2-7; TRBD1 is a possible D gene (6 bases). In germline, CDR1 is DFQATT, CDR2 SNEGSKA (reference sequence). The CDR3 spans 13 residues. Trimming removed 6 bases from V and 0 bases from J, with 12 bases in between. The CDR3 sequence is CSAPLDSSYEQYF. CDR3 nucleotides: TGCAGTGCCCCACTGGACAGCTCCTACGAGCAGTACTTC.

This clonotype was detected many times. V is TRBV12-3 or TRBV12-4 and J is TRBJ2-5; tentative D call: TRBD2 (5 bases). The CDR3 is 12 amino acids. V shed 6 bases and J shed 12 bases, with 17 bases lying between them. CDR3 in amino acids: CASSLPGNPEYF. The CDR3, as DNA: TGTGCCAGCAGCCTACCGGGGAACCCTGAGTACTTC.

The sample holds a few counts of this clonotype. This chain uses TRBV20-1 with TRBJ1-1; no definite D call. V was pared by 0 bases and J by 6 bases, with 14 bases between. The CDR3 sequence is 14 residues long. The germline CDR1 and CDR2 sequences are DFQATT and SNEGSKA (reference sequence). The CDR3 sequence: CSARDFWGGAEAFF. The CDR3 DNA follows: TGCAGTGCTAGAGACTTCTGGGGTGGGGCTGAAGCTTTCTTT.

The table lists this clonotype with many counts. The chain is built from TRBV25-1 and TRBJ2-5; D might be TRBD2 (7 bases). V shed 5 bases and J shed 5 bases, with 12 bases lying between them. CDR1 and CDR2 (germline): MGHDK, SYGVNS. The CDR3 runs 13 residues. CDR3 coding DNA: TGTGCCAGCAGTCGGGGGGCATGGGAGACCCAGTACTTC. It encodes CASSRGAWETQYF.

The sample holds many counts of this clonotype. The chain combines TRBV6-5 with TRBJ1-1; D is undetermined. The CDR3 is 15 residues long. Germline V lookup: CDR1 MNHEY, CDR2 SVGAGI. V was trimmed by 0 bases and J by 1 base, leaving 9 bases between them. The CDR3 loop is CASSYSTSGNTEAFF. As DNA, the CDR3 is TGTGCCAGCAGTTACTCGACATCCGGGAACACTGAAGCTTTCTTT.

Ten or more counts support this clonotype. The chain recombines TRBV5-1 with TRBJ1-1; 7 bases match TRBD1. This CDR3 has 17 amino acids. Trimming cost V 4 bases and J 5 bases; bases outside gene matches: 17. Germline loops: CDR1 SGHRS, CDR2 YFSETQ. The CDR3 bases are TGCGCCAGCAGCAAGCGAGACCAGAACCCAGGGGGGACTGAAGCTTTCTTT. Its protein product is CASSKRDQNPGGTEAFF.

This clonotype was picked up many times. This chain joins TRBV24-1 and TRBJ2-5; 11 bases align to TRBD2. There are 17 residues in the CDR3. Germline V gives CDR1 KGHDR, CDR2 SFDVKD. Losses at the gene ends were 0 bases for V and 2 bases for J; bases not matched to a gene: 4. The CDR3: CATSDLQASGGQETQYF. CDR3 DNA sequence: TGTGCCACCAGTGATTTGCAGGCTAGCGGGGGGCAAGAGACCCAGTACTTC.

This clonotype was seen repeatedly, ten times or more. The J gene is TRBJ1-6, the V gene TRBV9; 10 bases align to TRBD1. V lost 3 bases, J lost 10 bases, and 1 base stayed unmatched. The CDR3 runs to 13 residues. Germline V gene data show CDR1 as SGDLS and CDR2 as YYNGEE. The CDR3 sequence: CASSGTGGSPLHF. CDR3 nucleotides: TGTGCCAGCAGCGGGACAGGGGGGTCACCCCTCCACTTT.

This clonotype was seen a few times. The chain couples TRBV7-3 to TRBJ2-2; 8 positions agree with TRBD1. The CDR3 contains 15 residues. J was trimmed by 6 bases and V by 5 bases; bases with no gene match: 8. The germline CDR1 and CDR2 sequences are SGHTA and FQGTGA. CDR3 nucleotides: TGTGCCAGCAGCCCCCCGGGACAGGCCTCCGGGGAGCTGTTTTTT. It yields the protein CASSPPGQASGELFF.